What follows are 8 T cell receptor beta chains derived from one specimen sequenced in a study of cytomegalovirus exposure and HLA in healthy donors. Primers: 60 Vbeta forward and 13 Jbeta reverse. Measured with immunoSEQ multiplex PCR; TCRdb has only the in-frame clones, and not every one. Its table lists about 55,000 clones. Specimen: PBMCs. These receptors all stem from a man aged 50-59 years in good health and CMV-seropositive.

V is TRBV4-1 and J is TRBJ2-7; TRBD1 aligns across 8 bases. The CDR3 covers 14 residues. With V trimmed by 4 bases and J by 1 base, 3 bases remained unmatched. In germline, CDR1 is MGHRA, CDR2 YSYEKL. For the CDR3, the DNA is TGCGCCAGCAGCCCGGGACAGGTTTCCTACGAGCAGTACTTC. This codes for CASSPGQVSYEQYF.

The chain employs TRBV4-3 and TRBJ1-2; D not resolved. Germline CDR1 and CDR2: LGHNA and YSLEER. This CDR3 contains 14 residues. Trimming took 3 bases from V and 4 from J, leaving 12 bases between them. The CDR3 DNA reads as TGCGCCAGCAGCCATACTGACACCCCCTATGGCTACACCTTC. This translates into CASSHTDTPYGYTF.

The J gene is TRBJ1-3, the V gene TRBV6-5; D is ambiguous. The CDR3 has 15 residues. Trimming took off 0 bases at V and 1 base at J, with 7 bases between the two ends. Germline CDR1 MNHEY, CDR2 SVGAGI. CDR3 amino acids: CASSYSGSSGNTIYF. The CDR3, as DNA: TGTGCCAGCAGTTACTCGGGCAGTTCTGGAAACACCATATATTTT.

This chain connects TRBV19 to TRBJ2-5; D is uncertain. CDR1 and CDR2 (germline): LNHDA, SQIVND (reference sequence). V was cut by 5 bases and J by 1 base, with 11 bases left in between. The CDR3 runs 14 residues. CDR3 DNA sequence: TGTGCCAGTAGTTCGACTGGTTTCCAAGAGACCCAGTACTTC. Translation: CASSSTGFQETQYF. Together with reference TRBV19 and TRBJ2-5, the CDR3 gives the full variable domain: DGGITQSPKYLFRKEGQNVTLSCEQNLNHDAMYWYRQDPGQGLRLIYYSQIVNDFQKGDIAEGYSVSREKKESFPLTVTSAQKNPTAFYLCASSSTGFQETQYFGPGTRLLVL.

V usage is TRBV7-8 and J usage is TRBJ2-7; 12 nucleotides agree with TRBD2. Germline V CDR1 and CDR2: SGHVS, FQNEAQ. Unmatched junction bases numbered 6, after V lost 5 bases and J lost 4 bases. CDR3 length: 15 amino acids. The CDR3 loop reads CASSTLAGGPYEQYF. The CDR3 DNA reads TGTGCCAGCAGCACTCTAGCGGGAGGGCCATACGAGCAGTACTTC.

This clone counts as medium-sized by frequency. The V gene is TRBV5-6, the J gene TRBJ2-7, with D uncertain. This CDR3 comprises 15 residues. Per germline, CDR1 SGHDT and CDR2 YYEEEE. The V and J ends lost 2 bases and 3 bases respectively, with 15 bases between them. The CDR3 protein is CASSFQVSPVYEQYF. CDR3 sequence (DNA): TGTGCCAGCAGCTTCCAGGTATCCCCTGTCTACGAGCAGTACTTC.

In DNA form, the CDR3 reads TGCGCCAGCAGCCAAGGGGACAGGGATCGCAATGAGCAGTTCTTC. Amino acids: CASSQGDRDRNEQFF. This sequence joins TRBV4-1 and TRBJ2-1; the match to TRBD1 covers 9 bases. CDR1 MGHRA and CDR2 YSYEKL come from the germline V gene. The CDR3 consists of 15 residues. With V trimmed by 1 base and J by 6 bases, 4 bases remained unmatched.

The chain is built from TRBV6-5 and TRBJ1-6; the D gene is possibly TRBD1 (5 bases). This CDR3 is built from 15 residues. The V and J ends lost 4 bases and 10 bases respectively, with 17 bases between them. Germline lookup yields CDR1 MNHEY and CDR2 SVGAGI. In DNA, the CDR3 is TGTGCCAGCAGTTCAATGACAGCGCATCTGTCACCCCTCCACTTT. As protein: CASSSMTAHLSPLHF.